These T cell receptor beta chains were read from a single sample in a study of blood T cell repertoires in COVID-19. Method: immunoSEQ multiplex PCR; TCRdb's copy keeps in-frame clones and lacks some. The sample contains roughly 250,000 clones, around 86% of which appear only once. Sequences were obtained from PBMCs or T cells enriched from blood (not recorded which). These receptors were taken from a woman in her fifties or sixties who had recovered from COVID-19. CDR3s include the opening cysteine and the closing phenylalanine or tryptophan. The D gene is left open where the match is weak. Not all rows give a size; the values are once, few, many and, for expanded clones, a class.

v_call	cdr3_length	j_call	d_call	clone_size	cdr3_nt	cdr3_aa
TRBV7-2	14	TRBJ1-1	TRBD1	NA	TGTGCCAGCAGCTCTGACAGGGAGAACACTGAAGCTTTCTTT	CASSSDRENTEAFF
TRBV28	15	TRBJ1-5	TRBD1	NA	TGTGCCAGCAGTTTATTGGGACAGGGCAATCAGCCCCAGCATTTT	CASSLLGQGNQPQHF
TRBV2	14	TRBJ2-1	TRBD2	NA	TGTGCCAGCAGTGAGGGACTAGCGTACAATGAGCAGTTCTTC	CASSEGLAYNEQFF
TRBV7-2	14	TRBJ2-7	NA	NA	TGTGCCAGCAGCTTAGGCGGAGGGGAGTACGAGCAGTACTTC	CASSLGGGEYEQYF
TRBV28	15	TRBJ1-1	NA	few	TGTGCCAGCACTTCCAACCCCGGGGGGGACACTGAAGCTTTCTTT	CASTSNPGGDTEAFF
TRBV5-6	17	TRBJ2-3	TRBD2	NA	TGTGCCAGCAGCTTGTATCTAGCGGGAGGGCTCGCAGATACGCAGTATTTT	CASSLYLAGGLADTQYF
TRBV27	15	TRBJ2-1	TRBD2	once	TGTGCCAGCAGTTTTTTTGCGGGAGAAGGTAATGAGCAGTTCTTC	CASSFFAGEGNEQFF
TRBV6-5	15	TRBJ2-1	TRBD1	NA	TGTGCCAGCAGTCCGCCGACAGGGCTGTATAATGAGCAGTTCTTC	CASSPPTGLYNEQFF
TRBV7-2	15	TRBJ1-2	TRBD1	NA	TGTGCCAGCAGCTTAGGGGGACAGGGGGCTAGAGGCTACACCTTC	CASSLGGQGARGYTF
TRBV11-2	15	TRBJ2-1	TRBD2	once	TGTGCCAGCAGCTTAGTGGGCGGGAGAGGCGCTGAGCAGTTCTTC	CASSLVGGRGAEQFF
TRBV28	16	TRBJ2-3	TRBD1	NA	TGTGCCAGCAGTCCCACGGGACAGGATGCTTCAGATACGCAGTATTTT	CASSPTGQDASDTQYF
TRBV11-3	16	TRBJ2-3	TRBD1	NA	TGTGCCAGCAGCTTAGGGGACAGGGGAACGGCAGATACGCAGTATTTT	CASSLGDRGTADTQYF
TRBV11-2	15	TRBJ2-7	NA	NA	TGTGCCAGCAGCTTCTCGACTAGTGGCTCCTACGAGCAGTACTTC	CASSFSTSGSYEQYF
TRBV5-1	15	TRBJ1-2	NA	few	TGCGCCAGCAGCTCCGACATTACTTCCGACTATGGCTACACCTTC	CASSSDITSDYGYTF
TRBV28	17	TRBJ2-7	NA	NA	TGTGCCAGCAGTCCCCCTACGGGGAGTTCTAGCTCCTACGAGCAGTACTTC	CASSPPTGSSSSYEQYF
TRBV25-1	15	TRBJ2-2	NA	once	TGTGCCAGCAGTGAAACAGGAAGGCAGTCAGGGGAGCTGTTTTTT	CASSETGRQSGELFF
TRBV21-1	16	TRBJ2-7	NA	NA	TGTGCCAGCAGGAACCCCGGACAGGGTGGGTCCTACGAGCAGTACTTC	CASRNPGQGGSYEQYF
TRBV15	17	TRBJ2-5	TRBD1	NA	TGTGCCACCAGCAGACCCCGACAGGGGGTTCGGATAGAGACCCAGTACTTC	CATSRPRQGVRIETQYF
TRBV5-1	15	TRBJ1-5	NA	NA	TGCGCCAGCAGCTTGGGGGACAATCTGGGACAGCCCCAGCATTTT	CASSLGDNLGQPQHF
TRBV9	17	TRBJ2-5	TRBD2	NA	TGTGCCAGCAGCGTAGGAGGCGGGAGTCCGGTTCAAGAGACCCAGTACTTC	CASSVGGGSPVQETQYF
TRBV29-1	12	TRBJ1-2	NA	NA	TGCAGCGTTGAAGGCAGGGACTATGGCTACACCTTC	CSVEGRDYGYTF
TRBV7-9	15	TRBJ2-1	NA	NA	TGTGCCAGCAGCCCATCCCGGCTAGGGAGGAATGAGCAGTTCTTC	CASSPSRLGRNEQFF
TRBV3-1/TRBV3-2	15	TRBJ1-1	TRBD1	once	TGTGCCAGCAGCCAAGGGGGACAGATGAACACTGAAGCTTTCTTT	CASSQGGQMNTEAFF
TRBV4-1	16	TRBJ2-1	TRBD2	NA	TGCGCCAGCAGCCAGGAACCGGGACTAGCATTGGGAAAGCAGTTCTTC	CASSQEPGLALGKQFF
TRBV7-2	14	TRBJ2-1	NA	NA	TGTGCCAGCAGCTTTATGGGAGGCTACAATGAGCAGTTCTTC	CASSFMGGYNEQFF
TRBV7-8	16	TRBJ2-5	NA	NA	TGTGCCAGCAGAAACCCCAGCTGGTCTAGCCAAGAGACCCAGTACTTC	CASRNPSWSSQETQYF